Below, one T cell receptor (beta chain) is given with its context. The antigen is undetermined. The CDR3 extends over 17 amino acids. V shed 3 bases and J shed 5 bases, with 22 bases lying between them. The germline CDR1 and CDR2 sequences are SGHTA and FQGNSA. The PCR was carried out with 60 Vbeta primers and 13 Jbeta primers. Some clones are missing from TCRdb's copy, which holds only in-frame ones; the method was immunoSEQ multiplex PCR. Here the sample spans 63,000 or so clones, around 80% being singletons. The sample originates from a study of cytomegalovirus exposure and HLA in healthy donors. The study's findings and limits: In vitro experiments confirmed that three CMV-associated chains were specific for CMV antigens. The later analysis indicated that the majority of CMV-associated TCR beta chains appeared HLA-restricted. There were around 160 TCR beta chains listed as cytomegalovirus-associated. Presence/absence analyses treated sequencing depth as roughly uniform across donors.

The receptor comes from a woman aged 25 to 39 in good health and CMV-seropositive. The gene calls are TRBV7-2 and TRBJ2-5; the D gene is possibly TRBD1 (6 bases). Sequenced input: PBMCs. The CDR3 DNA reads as TGTGCCAGCAGCTTTATCCCAACAGGGATGTTAGGGGAGACCCAGTACTTC. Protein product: CASSFIPTGMLGETQYF.